Listed below are T cell receptor beta chains from one sample, sequenced in a study of cytomegalovirus exposure and HLA in healthy donors. Clones were sequenced by immunoSEQ multiplex PCR, and TCRdb holds only the in-frame ones, with some missing. The sample consists of 100,000 to 150,000 clones, around 95% of them appearing once. The sequenced sample was PBMCs. The receptors shown here come from a man in his late teens or twenties in good health and CMV-seronegative. The CDR3 runs from the conserved cysteine through the conserved F or W. A D gene is named only where the DNA matches it firmly. Expanded clones are given a class, and other clones once, few, many or no size at all.

>TRBJ2-1|.|TRBV7-3|once
CASSLIGKGRADEQFF
TGTGCCAGCAGCTTAATTGGGAAGGGCAGGGCCGATGAGCAGTTCTTC
>TRBJ1-4|.|TRBV27|.
CASSSRTPAGGELFF
TGTGCCAGCAGTTCCAGGACACCCGCGGGAGGGGAACTGTTTTTT
>TRBJ2-3|.|TRBV5-5|.
CASSLEALGADTQYF
TGTGCCAGCAGCTTGGAGGCTTTAGGGGCAGATACGCAGTATTTT
>TRBJ2-6|.|TRBV19|.
CASSMGRAGANVLTF
TGTGCCAGTAGTATGGGCAGGGCTGGGGCCAACGTCCTGACTTTC
>TRBJ2-1|TRBD2|TRBV25-1|.
CASRSSGRKNNEQFF
TGTGCCAGCAGGAGTAGCGGGAGGAAAAACAATGAGCAGTTCTTC
>TRBJ2-7|.|TRBV19|.
CASGQSAGYEQYF
TGTGCCAGTGGCCAAAGCGCGGGCTACGAGCAGTACTTC
>TRBJ2-7|.|TRBV21-1|.
CASSSHSPRSESASYEQYF
TGTGCCAGCAGCTCCCACTCGCCCCGTTCGGAGTCAGCCTCCTACGAGCAGTACTTC
>TRBJ2-1|TRBD2|TRBV6-6|.
CASSYSGTYNEQFF
TGTGCCAGCAGTTACAGCGGGACCTACAATGAGCAGTTCTTC
>TRBJ2-7|TRBD2|TRBV7-2|.
CASSARLAGDREQYF
TGTGCCAGCAGCGCCAGACTAGCGGGAGACAGGGAGCAGTACTTC
>TRBJ1-2|.|TRBV28|.
CASSLDNYYGYTF
TGTGCCAGCAGTTTAGACAACTACTATGGCTACACCTTC
>TRBJ1-1|.|TRBV7-7|.
CASSTLPQGFDTEAFF
TGTGCCAGCAGCACTCTTCCACAGGGTTTTGACACTGAAGCTTTCTTT
>TRBJ2-1|.|TRBV5-1|.
CASSLKPSSPVNEQFF
TGCGCCAGCAGCTTGAAGCCCTCCTCCCCGGTCAATGAGCAGTTCTTC
>TRBJ2-1|.|TRBV5-6|.
CASSPLDGSSYNEQFF
TGTGCCAGCAGCCCTCTGGACGGGAGCTCCTACAATGAGCAGTTCTTC
>TRBJ2-3|TRBD2|TRBV6-5|once
CASSYGLGSTDTQYF
TGTGCCAGCAGTTACGGACTAGGAAGCACAGATACGCAGTATTTT
>TRBJ2-7|.|TRBV6-5|.
CASSWAESYEQYF
TGTGCCAGCAGTTGGGCAGAATCCTACGAGCAGTACTTC